Given below is one T cell receptor beta chain in context. This clonotype appeared many times. No antigen is known for it. It has no much larger one-base neighbor in the sample; base qualities were not kept. Libraries were constructed by multiplex PCR. Data came from an Illumina HiSeq 4000. CDR3 regions were amplified by Arm-PCR with iRepertoire HTBI primers to construct TCR beta libraries. Before sequencing, the PCR products went through gel purification. The published analysis was carried out like this. Gene usage analysis of CDR3 amino acid clonotypes relied on the approximately 60 TRBV and 13 to 15 TRBJ segments identified across samples. Filtered high-quality paired reads were merged into contigs using COPE and FqMerger. BLAST was used to align contigs to IMGT TRBV, TRBD and TRBJ reference genes, with CDR3 defined following IMGT. Any clonotype with a frequency above 0.1% was classified as a highly expanded clone. Shannon entropy served as the measure of repertoire diversity, while the Gini coefficient captured V-J evenness. A clonotype was considered public if more than one individual shared it. Through fastp at Q25 and MiXCR, TCRdb rebuilt clones from the public reads, retaining in-frame beta chains. Each CDR3 protein gets just one entry, which takes the most common genes and DNA from the rows behind it. V and J calls and clone size were set by TCRdb, not the authors. The sample yields under 250,000 distinct CDR3 sequences; roughly 19% were counted once. 10% to 15% of the sample comes from the top ten.

These data originate in a study of regulatory T cells in long-lasting Graves disease (dated by TCRdb to 2020 to 2023). General notes on the study: Newly diagnosed Graves' disease patients had taken antithyroid drugs for less than 3 months. The study took place in China and was registered as a clinical trial. Patients with persistent Graves' disease were compared with patients with newly diagnosed Graves' disease using TCR sequencing and RNA sequencing of peripheral blood. A total of 33 samples underwent TCR sequencing: about 13 from persistent and some 20 from newly diagnosed Graves' disease patients. The paper as a whole reports these results and caveats: The authors noted that the small sample size was a limitation that may lower accuracy. More public clonotypes were shared among persistent patients (2,741) than among newly diagnosed patients (more than 950). Lower TCR Shannon entropy and fewer highly expanded clones were observed in persistent Graves' disease patients than in newly diagnosed patients, which suggested clonal expansion. Because the primary lesion, thyroid tissue, could not be accessed, the study looked at peripheral blood alone. Only the TCR beta chain was sequenced and analyzed. Persistent disease showed preferential use of TRBV28, TRBJ1-2 and TRBJ2-5, whereas newly diagnosed disease favored TRBV20-1 and TRBJ2-1.

From the cysteine up to the phenylalanine, the CDR3 has a length of 14 residues. Only the CDR3 part of the read is kept: 42 bases, read in frame from the first base. The V end loses 4 bases and the J end loses 1 base, and a stretch of 7 bases separates them. The germline V gene (reference sequence) specifies MNHEY as CDR1 and SMNVEV as CDR2. Per the publication, the time point label means: newly diagnosed GD, antithyroid drugs for less than 3 months. For both TCR sequencing and RNA sequencing, RNA was extracted from PBMCs using TRIzol. Graves' disease was diagnosed according to American Thyroid Association guidelines. Recruitment of patients was carried out at an endocrinology department in Xi'an, China. From each patient, approximately 10 milliliters of peripheral blood was collected into an EDTA anticoagulant tube. PBMCs were isolated by Ficoll Paque Plus density gradient separation without further T cell sorting. An Agilent 2100 Bioanalyzer and agarose gel were used to assess RNA quality, and a NanoDrop 2000 was used to measure RNA concentration.

This sample also appeared in a second study, on T cells in Graves' hyperthyroidism and ophthalmopathy. The second paper states: Graves' hyperthyroidism was defined as stable when no progression to ophthalmopathy occurred over 18 months of follow-up. Hyperthyroidism patients were newly diagnosed, had a disease duration of under 2 months, and were aged 18 to 65 years. Any patient with an uncontrolled infection, another autoimmune disease, pregnancy or lactation was excluded. Diagnoses were based on clinical symptoms, serum thyroxine and TRAb, thyroid ultrasound and orbital computed tomography. The first round of RT-PCR for the TCR CDR3 was performed with the HTBI primer set and the Qiagen OneStep RT-PCR kit. Most expanded thyroid clonotypes (frequency above 0.001) were also found in blood, which suggests that blood repertoires may mirror thyroid immune responses. A 13 V-J signature model separated ophthalmopathy from stable hyperthyroidism, with just over 85% sensitivity and just under 84% specificity in cross-validation and 80%/75% in testing. In validation, the model predicted progression to ophthalmopathy a median of roughly 6.2 months before onset, with about 64% sensitivity and almost 75% specificity. TCR V-J signatures able to tell the groups apart were searched for in a discovery cohort of more than 90 patients, of whom fewer than 45 had Graves' ophthalmopathy and 57 had stable Graves' hyperthyroidism. Prospective prediction of ophthalmopathy was tested in an independent validation cohort consisting of fewer than 20 hyperthyroidism patients and more than 15 patients who later progressed to ophthalmopathy. The roughly 91 discovery patients were randomly split 7:3 into training and test sets. In addition, the study compared T-cell repertoires in thyroid tissue and in blood from roughly six Graves' hyperthyroidism patients. After blood sampling, hyperthyroidism patients were treated with methimazole at a starting dose of 30 mg daily, and ophthalmopathy patients were treated with high-dose intravenous methylprednisolone. Libraries were constructed in a second round of multiplex PCR, after which size selection and purification were performed. Libraries were sequenced paired-end with 100 bp reads on an Illumina HiSeq2000. SOAPnuke was used to process the raw data, throwing out any read that contained adapters or uncalled bases, had a mean Phred below 15, or lacked an exact constant-primer or identifier match. High-quality paired reads were merged using COPE v1.2.5, and each unique nucleotide sequence was defined as a clonotype. MiTCR v1.1 was used to align clonotypes to the IMGT TRBV, TRBD and TRBJ reference segments. The analysis was restricted to V-J combinations with a frequency above 0.0001, which together covered roughly 99% of the repertoires. The TCS score was defined as the ratio of F50 (clonal expansion) to E x V (chaos), calculated using BLOSUM62-based TCRdist between CDR3 peptides within each V-J. Welch's t-statistics and random forest reduced some 510 V-J features to 13, which were used in a naive Bayes classifier (R e1071). No statistical method was used to fix the sample size in advance, and group allocation was not hidden from the investigators. The paper reports TCR Vbeta CDR3 sequencing of about 140 peripheral blood samples: fewer than 50 ophthalmopathy, 75 to 80 hyperthyroidism and around 17 progressor patients.

The chain is assembled from TRBV27 and TRBJ1-4, with the D gene too uncertain to name. The sequence was obtained from a woman younger than 45 with Graves disease. Donor details come from another sample of the same person, matched by shared clones. Material: peripheral blood mononuclear cells (PBMCs), obtained at new diagnosis, from a patient treated with antithyroid drugs. The CDR3 amino acid sequence is: CASSYGGTNEKLFF. In nucleotide form, the sequence is TGTGCCAGCAGTTACGGTGGAACTAATGAAAAACTGTTTTTT.